The 19 T cell receptor beta chains in this list originate from one sample, sequenced in a study of post-analysis software for immune sequencing data. Study-wide results and caveats: Included in a set of roughly five TRBV segments more frequent in patients than controls were TRBV5-6, TRBV5-1 and TRBV20-1.

These receptors have no identified antigens. TCR beta cDNA libraries had unique molecular identifiers. TCRdb ran MiXCR on the PCR reads and lists one entry per CDR3 protein. Here the sample spans about 800,000 distinct CDR3 sequences, less than 35% being singletons. Sample: blood. Source of these receptors: a girl between 5 and 17 years old with multiple sclerosis.

For the CDR3, the DNA is TGTGCCAGCAGTAGCGCCGGGACAGGGTTGCATGAGCAGTTCTTC. This translates into CASSSAGTGLHEQFF. The gene calls are TRBV6-2 or TRBV6-3 and TRBJ2-1; 9 positions agree with TRBD1. In germline, CDR1 is MNHEY, CDR2 SVGEGT. This CDR3 spans 15 amino acids. V was pared by 5 bases and J by 8 bases, with 10 bases of the junction left unmatched.

The V gene is TRBV7-2, the J gene TRBJ2-5; the D gene could be TRBD1 or TRBD2 (5 bases each). CDR1 is SGHTA and CDR2 is FQGNSA in the germline V gene. This CDR3 contains 17 residues. Trimming shortened V by 0 bases and J by 5 bases, and 19 bases separated the two germline ends. CDR3 in amino acids: CASSLALGRVLGETQYF. CDR3 sequence (DNA): TGTGCCAGCAGCTTAGCCTTGGGGCGGGTCCTGGGGGAGACCCAGTACTTC.

Of note for this clonotype: A read error may account for a junction end that differs from germline. The genes are TRBV13 and TRBJ2-5; no reliable D call. Germline V CDR1 and CDR2: PRHDT, FYEKMQ (reference sequence). This CDR3 has 13 residues. The CDR3 bases are TGTGTCAGCAGCTTAGGTGACCGGGAGACCCAGTACTTC. Its translation is CVSSLGDRETQYF.

A word on this clonotype: An end of the junction differs from the germline gene, which may be a read error. This sequence joins TRBV6-6 and TRBJ2-3; 10 bases match TRBD1. CDR1 is MNHNY and CDR2 is SVGAGI in the germline V gene (reference sequence). The CDR3 runs 14 residues. The DNA for the CDR3 is TGTGCCAGCGGGAGACAGGGGGCAACAGGTACGCAGTATTTT. Translation gives CASGRQGATGTQYF.

This clonotype appeared a few times. The rearrangement links TRBV28 to TRBJ1-1; TRBD1 matches 9 bases. Germline assignment: CDR1 MDHEN and CDR2 SYDVKM. CDR3 length: 13 amino acids. J lost 11 bases, V lost 6 bases, and 10 bases had no gene match. In nucleotides, the CDR3 is TGTGCCAGCAGGTCGACAGGGGGTGTAGTGGCTTTCTTT. It translates to CASRSTGGVVAFF.

This clonotype has more than one count but fewer than ten. The genes are TRBV7-2 and TRBJ2-1, with 12 positions matching TRBD2. The CDR3 has 19 amino acids. Per germline, CDR1 SGHTA and CDR2 FQGNSA. J lost 2 bases, V lost 2 bases, and 10 bases had no gene match. CDR3 loop: CASSLNLAGGEKPYNEQFF. DNA for the CDR3: TGTGCCAGCAGCTTAAACCTAGCGGGAGGGGAAAAGCCCTACAATGAGCAGTTCTTC.

There are a few counts of this clonotype. V and J are TRBV11-2 and TRBJ2-1, with 10 bases aligning to TRBD1. The CDR3 loop spans 15 amino acids. The ends lost 4 bases at V and 9 bases at J; junction bases unmatched: 9. CDR1 is SGHAT, CDR2 FQNNGV, per germline. The CDR3 here is CASSSPDRGFGEQFF. The CDR3 region has the DNA TGTGCCAGCAGCTCACCGGACAGGGGGTTTGGTGAGCAGTTCTTC.

The chain links TRBV25-1 to TRBJ2-5, with D tentatively TRBD1 or TRBD2 (6 bases each). The V end lost 6 bases, the J end lost 1 base, and 15 bases lay between the germline ends. In germline, CDR1 is MGHDK, CDR2 SYGVNS. This CDR3 is 15 amino acids long. CDR3 DNA sequence: TGTGCCAGCAGAGTATCGGGGGCTACCCAAGAGACCCAGTACTTC. Residues: CASRVSGATQETQYF.

This clonotype was seen a handful of times. The chain has TRBV20-1 and TRBJ1-2; 9 bases line up with TRBD1. Looked up from germline, CDR1 is DFQATT and CDR2 is SNEGSKA (reference sequence). V shed 5 bases and J 6 bases; nucleotides not matched to a gene: 10. CDR3 length equals 14 residues. The chain's CDR3 is CSADPSGTGNGYTF. CDR3 in DNA: TGCAGTGCTGACCCCTCCGGGACAGGGAATGGCTACACCTTC.

This clonotype was observed a handful of times. This chain connects TRBV10-3 to TRBJ2-1; 15 positions match TRBD2. Trimming took 7 bases from V and 6 from J; bases not matched to a gene: 10. From germline, CDR1 is ENHRY and CDR2 SYGVKD. The CDR3 length is 17 residues. CDR3 sequence: CAITPGLAGGPGNEQFF. CDR3 sequence (DNA): TGTGCCATCACCCCAGGACTAGCGGGAGGGCCGGGCAATGAGCAGTTCTTC.

This clonotype was counted a few times. This chain links TRBV28 with TRBJ2-3; TRBD2 might be the D (6 bases). Germline V CDR1 and CDR2: MDHEN, SYDVKM. This CDR3 has 17 amino acids. V was pared by 3 bases and J by 2 bases, with 18 bases between. CDR3 amino acids: CASSFGWGDAHTDTQYF. The CDR3 coding sequence is TGTGCCAGCAGTTTCGGATGGGGGGACGCACACACAGATACGCAGTATTTT. Supplemented by reference TRBV28 and TRBJ2-3, the full variable domain reads DVKVTQSSRYLVKRTGEKVFLECVQDMDHENMFWYRQDPGLGLRLIYFSYDVKMKEKGDIPEGYSVSREKKERFSLILESASTNQTSMYLCASSFGWGDAHTDTQYFGPGTRLTVL.

This clonotype has more than one count but fewer than ten. The chain has TRBV4-1 and TRBJ1-4; 8 nucleotides align to TRBD1. Looked up from germline, CDR1 is MGHRA and CDR2 is YSYEKL. The trim removed 0 bases at V and 7 bases at J, leaving 10 bases unmatched. This CDR3 spans 17 amino acids. The chain's CDR3 is CASSQEGGTGGREKLFF. The CDR3 DNA reads as TGCGCCAGCAGCCAAGAAGGTGGGACAGGAGGACGTGAAAAACTGTTTTTT.

This clonotype was detected a few times. The chain recombines TRBV5-1 with TRBJ2-7; 7 bases fit TRBD1. The CDR3 length is 12 residues. Germline V CDR1 and CDR2: SGHRS, YFSETQ. The V and J ends lost 4 bases and 5 bases, in that order; junction bases with no gene match: 3. The CDR3: CASSDQGDEQYF. In DNA, the CDR3 is TGCGCCAGCAGCGACCAGGGGGACGAGCAGTACTTC.

This clonotype has only a few counts. The V gene is TRBV24-1, the J gene TRBJ2-5; D is possibly TRBD2 (5 bases). V dropped 2 bases and J dropped 4 bases, with 13 bases sitting between them. CDR3 length: 15 residues. Per the germline V gene, CDR1 is KGHDR and CDR2 is SFDVKD. The CDR3 loop is CATSDSGVRVETQYF. Written as DNA, the CDR3 is TGTGCCACCAGTGATTCCGGCGTGCGGGTAGAGACCCAGTACTTC.

The chain is built from TRBV2 and TRBJ2-2; unclear D gene. Looked up from germline, CDR1 is SNHLY and CDR2 is FYNNEI. Trimming shortened V by 4 bases and J by 5 bases, and 5 bases separated the two germline ends. CDR3 length: 12 residues. In nucleotides, the CDR3 is TGTGCCAGCAGTGGTCTTACCGGGGAGCTGTTTTTT. As protein: CASSGLTGELFF. Drawing the rest from reference TRBV2 and TRBJ2-2, the complete variable domain is EPEVTQTPSHQVTQMGQEVILRCVPISNHLYFYWYRQILGQKVEFLVSFYNNEISEKSEIFDDQFSVERPDGSNFTLKIRSTKLEDSAMYFCASSGLTGELFFGEGSRLTVL.

Note on this clonotype: This may be a read error: a much more frequent sequence differs by one nucleotide. This chain connects TRBV29-1 to TRBJ2-7; D might be TRBD2 (5 bases). The germline V gene encodes CDR1 SQVTM and CDR2 ANQGSEA. CDR3 length: 14 amino acids. The ends were cut back, 2 bases at V and 6 bases at J, with 17 bases in the middle. CDR3 loop: CSVERGRGGGEQYF. The CDR3 DNA follows: TGCAGCGTTGAACGAGGCAGAGGTGGAGGCGAGCAGTACTTC.

V is TRBV20-1 and J is TRBJ1-4; 7 positions match TRBD1. Per germline, CDR1 DFQATT and CDR2 SNEGSKA (reference sequence). V gave up 2 bases and J gave up 7 bases; unmatched junction bases: 16. The CDR3 sequence is 17 residues long. CDR3 coding DNA: TGCAGTGCTAGAATCTTCCGAGACAGGGTGTTGTCTGAAAAACTGTTTTTT. It encodes CSARIFRDRVLSEKLFF.

This clonotype was seen a handful of times. The chain combines TRBV7-9 with TRBJ2-6, with D possibly matching TRBD2 (6 bases). The germline CDR1 and CDR2 sequences are SEHNR and FQNEAQ (reference sequence). Trimming removed 10 bases at V and 0 bases at J, with 13 bases between. This CDR3 comprises 15 residues. The CDR3 nucleotides are TGTGCCACCAGGGAGGCCCTCTCTGGGGCCAACGTCCTGACTTTC. Translating it yields CATREALSGANVLTF.

This chain joins TRBV12-3 or TRBV12-4 and TRBJ1-1; possibly TRBD1 for D (6 bases). The CDR3 contains 14 residues. The V gene lost 2 bases and the J gene lost 7 bases, with 14 bases spanning the gap. CDR3 amino acids: CASSLRRGGGEAFF. CDR3 sequence (DNA): TGTGCCAGCAGTTTAAGGCGGGGGGGCGGTGAAGCTTTCTTT.